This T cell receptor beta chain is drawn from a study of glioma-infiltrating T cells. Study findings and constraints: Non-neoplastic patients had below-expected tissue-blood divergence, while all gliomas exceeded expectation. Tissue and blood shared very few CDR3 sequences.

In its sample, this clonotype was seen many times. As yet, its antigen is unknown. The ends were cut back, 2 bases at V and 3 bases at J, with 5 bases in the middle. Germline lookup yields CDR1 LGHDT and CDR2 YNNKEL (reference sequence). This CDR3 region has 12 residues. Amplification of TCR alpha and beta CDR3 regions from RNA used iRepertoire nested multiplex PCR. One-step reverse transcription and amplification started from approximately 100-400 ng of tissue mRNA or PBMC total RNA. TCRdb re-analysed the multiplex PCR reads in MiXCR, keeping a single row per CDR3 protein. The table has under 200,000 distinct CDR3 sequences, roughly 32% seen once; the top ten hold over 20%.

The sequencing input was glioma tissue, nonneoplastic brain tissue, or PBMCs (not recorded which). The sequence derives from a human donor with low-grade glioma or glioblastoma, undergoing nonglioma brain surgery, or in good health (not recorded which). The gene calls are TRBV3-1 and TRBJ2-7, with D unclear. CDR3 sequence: CASSQSHYEQYF. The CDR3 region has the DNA TGTGCCAGCAGCCAATCACACTACGAGCAGTACTTC.